The present T cell receptor beta chain was sequenced within a study of CD8+ T cells in alopecia areata. Overall study context: Oral tofacitinib, 5 to 10 mg twice daily, was given in an open-label trial. Study-level results: Lesional scalp displayed greater clonality than normal scalp, most notably in alopecia totalis/universalis.

Following extraction, RNA underwent reverse transcription to cDNA, which served as the sequencing template. Assay: immunoSEQ multiplex PCR; the TCRdb copy retains only in-frame clones and omits some. The table has around 10,000 clones, roughly 62% seen once; the top ten hold about 7.3%. Alopecia areata patients had lesional scalp punch biopsies and peripheral blood taken from them. V was pared by 0 bases and J by 2 bases, with 5 bases between. The CDR3 spans 13 residues. Germline loops: CDR1 SGHTS, CDR2 YDEGEE. Remarks on this clone: Its antigen remains unidentified.

The sequence was obtained from a human donor with alopecia areata. Sequencing used skin, obtained at week 0. The chain links TRBV5-8 to TRBJ1-2; D not resolved. The CDR3: CASSLEGNYGYTF. CDR3 nucleotide sequence: TGTGCCAGCAGCTTGGAGGGCAACTATGGCTACACCTTC.